The rows below give T cell receptor beta chains drawn from one sample of a study of patients and donors after allogeneic stem cell transplantation. TCRdb re-derived calls from the RT-PCR reads in MiXCR, one entry per CDR3 protein. The sample yields about a million distinct CDR3 sequences, roughly 18% seen once. Material: blood, either unsorted or a sorted T cell fraction (not recorded which). The receptors here all came from a human donor who was either an allogeneic HSCT recipient or a stem cell or donor lymphocyte infusion donor (not recorded which). It is not recorded whose cells these are; they may come from a transplant donor. CDR3s include the opening cysteine and the closing phenylalanine or tryptophan. D genes are given only for firm matches. Size tells how often a clone was seen (once, few, many) or the class of an expanded clone, and some rows leave it out.

j_call cdr3_length clone_size d_call v_call cdr3_nt cdr3_aa
TRBJ1-2 14 few NA TRBV7-2 TGTGCCAGCAGCTTATCAGCTATAAGCAGCGGCTACACCTTC CASSLSAISSGYTF
TRBJ2-7 18 NA TRBD1 TRBV4-1 TGCGCCAGCAGCCACGAAATACCGGGACAGATACTCACCTACGAGCAGTACTTC CASSHEIPGQILTYEQYF
TRBJ1-2 14 NA NA TRBV7-2 TGTGCCAGCAGCTTCCGACAGGTTGCTAGTGGCTACACCTTC CASSFRQVASGYTF
TRBJ2-7 14 few NA TRBV29-1 TGCAGCGTTGTTGTGGACAAACGGGGGATCGGGCAGTACTTC CSVVVDKRGIGQYF
TRBJ1-2 13 NA TRBD1 TRBV6-6 TGTGCCAGCAGTTTCGGGACAGAATATGGCTACACCTTC CASSFGTEYGYTF
TRBJ2-7 15 few TRBD1 TRBV4-3 TGCGCCAGCAGCCAAGACAACCTAGGGACAGACGAGCAGTACTTC CASSQDNLGTDEQYF
TRBJ2-5 14 few NA TRBV7-8 TGTGCCAGCAGCCCAAGGAGGGTGGGAGAGACCCAGTACTTC CASSPRRVGETQYF
TRBJ2-1 16 many TRBD1 TRBV24-1 TGTGCCACCAGTGACCATGCCGGGACAGGGGGAAATGAGCAGTTCTTC CATSDHAGTGGNEQFF
TRBJ2-1 14 NA NA TRBV12-3/TRBV12-4 TGTGCCAGCAGAATTACAGGGCTCTACAATGAGCAGTTCTTC CASRITGLYNEQFF
TRBJ1-2 11 few NA TRBV28 TGTGCCAGCAGTCGAATGGATCGTCCCACCTTC CASSRMDRPTF
TRBJ2-2 14 NA TRBD1 TRBV20-1 TGCAGTGCTCGACCGGGACAGGGGCCCGGGGAGCTGTTTTTT CSARPGQGPGELFF
TRBJ1-1 18 few NA TRBV27 TGTGCCAGCCAAAAGGGGAGCCGGGGGCTACTGATGAACACTGAAGCTTTCTTT CASQKGSRGLLMNTEAFF
TRBJ2-1 15 few NA TRBV28 TGTGCCAGCAGTCGGCGCGGGACCCGATGGTCTGAGCAGTTCTTC CASSRRGTRWSEQFF
TRBJ2-1 19 NA TRBD2 TRBV5-6 TGTGCCAGCAGCTCGTCGGGACTAGCGGGGGGCTACCTCTACAATGAGCAGTTCTTC CASSSSGLAGGYLYNEQFF
TRBJ1-4 12 few NA TRBV6-5 TGTGCCAGCAGGGCCGGGACTGAAAAACTGTTTTTT CASRAGTEKLFF
TRBJ2-3 14 few NA TRBV28 TGTGCCAGCAGTGAAGGGACGGGGACATCGACGCAGTATTTT CASSEGTGTSTQYF
TRBJ2-1 12 NA TRBD1 TRBV13 TGTGCCAGCAGCCACAGGGGGACCCCGCAGTTCTTC CASSHRGTPQFF
TRBJ2-5 17 NA NA TRBV2 TGTGCCAGCAGTGAAGCGTCCTATTGGCGTGCAACGGAGACCCAGTACTTC CASSEASYWRATETQYF
TRBJ1-3 16 NA NA TRBV5-1 TGCGCCAGCAGCCGGGTCTCGGGACTCGACGGAAACACCATATATTTT CASSRVSGLDGNTIYF
TRBJ1-6 12 NA NA TRBV4-1 TGCGCCAGCAGATACGACGGGGGAGCCCTCCACTTT CASRYDGGALHF
TRBJ2-1 13 few TRBD2 TRBV2 TGTGCCAGCATGATGGGACTAGCAATTGAGCAGTTCTTC CASMMGLAIEQFF
TRBJ1-1 14 few TRBD1 TRBV6-2/TRBV6-3 TGTGCCAGCGGACAGGGGGCTTTGAACACTGAAGCTTTCTTT CASGQGALNTEAFF
TRBJ2-4 12 few NA TRBV20-1 TGCAGTGCTAGTACGGCCAAAAACATTCAGTACTTC CSASTAKNIQYF
TRBJ1-2 15 NA TRBD1 TRBV6-5 TGTGCCAGCAGTTACGGGGACAGGGGTAGGAATGGCTACACCTTC CASSYGDRGRNGYTF
TRBJ2-2 15 few TRBD1 TRBV6-1 TGTGCCAGCAGTAAAGGACAGGGAGGCACCGGGGAGCTGTTTTTT CASSKGQGGTGELFF
TRBJ1-6 15 NA TRBD1 TRBV12-3/TRBV12-4 TGTGCCAGCAGTAACGGACAGGGTTTAGGATCACCCCTCCACTTT CASSNGQGLGSPLHF
TRBJ1-2 15 NA NA TRBV29-1 TGCAGCGTTGTGTCCCGGGACACACCTAACTATGGCTACACCTTC CSVVSRDTPNYGYTF
TRBJ2-3 16 few TRBD2 TRBV7-9 TGTGCCAGCAGCTTTAGAACTAGCGGGGGGAGTAATACGCAGTATTTT CASSFRTSGGSNTQYF
TRBJ2-7 14 NA TRBD1 TRBV5-6 TGTGCCAGCTACAACAGGGGAAGCTCCTACGAGCAGTACTTC CASYNRGSSYEQYF
TRBJ1-2 15 few NA TRBV10-3 TGTGCCATCAGCTTCACAACCGGGAAGGTCTCTGGCTACACCTTC CAISFTTGKVSGYTF
TRBJ1-1 16 few TRBD1 TRBV7-9 TGTGCCAGCAGCTTAGCGGATGGGACAGCCTTCCAAGAAGCTTTCTTT CASSLADGTAFQEAFF